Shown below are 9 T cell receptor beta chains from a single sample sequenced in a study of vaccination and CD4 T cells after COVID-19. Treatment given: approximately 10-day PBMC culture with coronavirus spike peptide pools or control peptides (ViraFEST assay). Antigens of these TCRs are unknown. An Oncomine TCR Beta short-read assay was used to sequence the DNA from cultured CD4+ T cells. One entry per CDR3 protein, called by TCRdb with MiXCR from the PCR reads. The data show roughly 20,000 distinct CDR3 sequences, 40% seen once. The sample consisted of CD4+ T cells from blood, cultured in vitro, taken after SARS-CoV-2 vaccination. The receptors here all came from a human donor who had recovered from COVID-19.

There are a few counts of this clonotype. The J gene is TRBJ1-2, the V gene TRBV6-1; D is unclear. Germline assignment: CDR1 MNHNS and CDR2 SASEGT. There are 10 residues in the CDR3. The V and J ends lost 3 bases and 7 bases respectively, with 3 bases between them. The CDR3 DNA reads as TGTGCCAGCAGTGAGGTTGGCTACACCTTC. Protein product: CASSEVGYTF.

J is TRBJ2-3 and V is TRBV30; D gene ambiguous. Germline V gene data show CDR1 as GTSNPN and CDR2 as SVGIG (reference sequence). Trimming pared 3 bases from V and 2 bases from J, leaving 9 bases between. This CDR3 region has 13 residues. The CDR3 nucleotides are TGTGCCTGGAGGTCTGGCCCCACAGATACGCAGTATTTT. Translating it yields CAWRSGPTDTQYF.

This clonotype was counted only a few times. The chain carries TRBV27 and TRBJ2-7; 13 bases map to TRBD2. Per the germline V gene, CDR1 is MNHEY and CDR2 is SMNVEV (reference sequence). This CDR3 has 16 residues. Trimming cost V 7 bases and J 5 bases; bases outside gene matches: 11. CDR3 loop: CASTPRTSGSGNEQYF. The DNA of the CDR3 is TGTGCCAGCACCCCCAGGACTAGCGGGAGCGGCAACGAGCAGTACTTC.

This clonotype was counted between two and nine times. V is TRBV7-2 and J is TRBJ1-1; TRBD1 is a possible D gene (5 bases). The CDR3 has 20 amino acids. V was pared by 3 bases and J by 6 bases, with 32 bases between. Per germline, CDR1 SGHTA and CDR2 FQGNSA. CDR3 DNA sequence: TGTGCCAGCAGCTTTAGGGGTTCGGGTCAGCGGGGGAGGAGATTGGCTGAAGCTTTCTTT. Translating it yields CASSFRGSGQRGRRLAEAFF.

The CDR3 nucleotides are TGTGCCAGTAGTATATGGGGCGGGGGCAGGGACAGGCGCACTGAAGCTTTCTTT. Translated: CASSIWGGGRDRRTEAFF. V gene TRBV19 combines with J gene TRBJ1-1, with TRBD1 matching 8 bases. Trimming took 2 bases from V and 4 from J; bases not matched to a gene: 15. The CDR3 extends over 18 amino acids. CDR1 is LNHDA, CDR2 SQIVND, per germline (reference sequence).

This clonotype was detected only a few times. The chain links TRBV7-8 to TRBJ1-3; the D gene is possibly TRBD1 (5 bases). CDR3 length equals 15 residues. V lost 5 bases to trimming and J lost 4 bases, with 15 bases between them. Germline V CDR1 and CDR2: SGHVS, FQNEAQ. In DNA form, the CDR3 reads TGTGCCAGCAGCCTGGGGGAGACGAGGGGAAACACCATATATTTT. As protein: CASSLGETRGNTIYF.

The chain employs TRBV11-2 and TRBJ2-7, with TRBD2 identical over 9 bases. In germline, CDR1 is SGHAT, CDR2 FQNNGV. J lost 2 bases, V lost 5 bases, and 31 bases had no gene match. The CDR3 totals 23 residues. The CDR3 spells CASSIQRMRGAPSGIGLPYEQYF. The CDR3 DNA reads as TGTGCCAGCAGCATACAAAGAATGAGGGGGGCTCCTAGCGGGATAGGACTTCCCTACGAGCAGTACTTC.

CDR3 coding DNA: TGTGCCAGCAGCTTCAACAGGTTCTCTGGGGCCAACGTCCTGACTTTC. It translates to CASSFNRFSGANVLTF. The chain is built from TRBV7-3 and TRBJ2-6, with D possibly TRBD1 on 5 matching bases. The CDR3 runs 16 residues. CDR1 is SGHTA, CDR2 FQGTGA, per germline. V lost 3 bases and J lost 0, with 9 bases in between.

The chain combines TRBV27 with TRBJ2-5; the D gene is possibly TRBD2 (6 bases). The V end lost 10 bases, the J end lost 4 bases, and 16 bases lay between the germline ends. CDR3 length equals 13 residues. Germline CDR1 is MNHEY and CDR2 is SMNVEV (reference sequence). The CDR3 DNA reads TGTGCCACCAGGATGGGGGGTGGAGAGACCCAGTACTTC. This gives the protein CATRMGGGETQYF.